The 15 T cell receptor beta chains below were found in one sample sequenced in a study of blood T cells in healthy people across ages. Next came a second PCR, run for about 7 to 12 cycles, which used a sample-barcoded 5' primer along with a J-beta primer mix. TCRdb ran MiXCR on the 5' RACE reads and lists one entry per CDR3 protein. Of about 1,500,000 distinct CDR3 sequences listed, 35% to 45% are singletons. The specimen was blood. Receptor source: a woman under 30 in good health.

This clonotype occurred a few times. The chain uses TRBV5-1 and TRBJ2-5; D is possibly TRBD1 or TRBD2 (5 bases each). The CDR3 runs 15 residues. V dropped 3 bases and J dropped 5 bases, with 17 bases sitting between them. Looked up from germline, CDR1 is SGHRS and CDR2 is YFSETQ. The CDR3 loop is CASSSPSSGTETQYF. In DNA form, the CDR3 reads TGCGCCAGCAGCTCCCCGTCTTCGGGGACCGAGACCCAGTACTTC.

The V gene is TRBV6-2 or TRBV6-3, the J gene TRBJ1-6; D is unresolved. Germline V gene lookup returns CDR1 MNHEY and CDR2 SVGEGT. The CDR3 length is 15 residues. Trimming took 6 bases from V and 6 from J, leaving 15 bases between them. The CDR3 DNA sequence: TGTGCCAGCAGCCCGAATGACGGCCGTAATTCACCCCTCCACTTT. Translation gives CASSPNDGRNSPLHF.

As regards this clonotype: Relative to the germline gene, one junction end is altered; a read error may explain this. This chain connects TRBV18 to TRBJ1-1, with 7 bases lining up with TRBD1. Germline lookup yields CDR1 KGHSH and CDR2 LQKENI. The CDR3 runs 18 residues. In DNA form, the CDR3 reads TGTGCCAGCTCACCATTCTCAGGGGGGGGGGCGAAGGACACTGGAGCTTTCTTT. Protein sequence: CASSPFSGGGAKDTGAFF.

The chain employs TRBV5-6 and TRBJ2-5, with D possibly being TRBD1 (5 bases). The germline gives CDR1 SGHDT, CDR2 YYEEEE. Between the trimmed V and J ends, which lost 6 bases and 0 bases, there was a span of 15 bases. This CDR3 has 15 residues. The CDR3 reads CASIDVTDYQETQYF. The CDR3 DNA follows: TGTGCCAGCATCGACGTGACAGATTACCAAGAGACCCAGTACTTC.

V is TRBV3-1 and J is TRBJ2-7, with 12 bases that match TRBD2. CDR3 length: 17 residues. Germline values: CDR1 LGHDT, CDR2 YNNKEL (reference sequence). The junction had 9 bases not matched to a gene; V was cut back by 0 bases and J by 6 bases. The CDR3 bases are TGTGCCAGCAGCCAAGATAGGACTAGCGGGACCTTCGGCGAGCAGTACTTC. Amino acid sequence: CASSQDRTSGTFGEQYF.

This clonotype has a handful of counts. The V and J genes are TRBV10-3 and TRBJ1-2, with D uncertain. Per the germline V gene, CDR1 is ENHRY and CDR2 is SYGVKD. CDR3 length equals 11 residues. Trimming pared 8 bases from V and 8 bases from J, leaving 12 bases between. In DNA form, the CDR3 reads TGTGCCATCCCCAATACTGGGGGCTACACCTTC. It encodes CAIPNTGGYTF.

This clonotype has more than one count but fewer than ten. The chain couples TRBV3-1 to TRBJ2-4; 7 bases are shared with TRBD1. Germline V gene data show CDR1 as LGHDT and CDR2 as YNNKEL (reference sequence). The CDR3 runs 15 residues. Losses at the gene ends were 5 bases for V and 1 base for J; bases not matched to a gene: 5. CDR3 bases: TGTGCCAGCAGCTTCTCGGACAGGGCCAAAAACATTCAGTACTTC. Amino acids: CASSFSDRAKNIQYF.

This chain connects TRBV9 to TRBJ1-2, with D maybe TRBD1 (6 bases). CDR3 length: 14 amino acids. The ends were cut back, 0 bases at V and 4 bases at J, with 10 bases in the middle. CDR1 and CDR2 from the germline V gene are SGDLS and YYNGEE. CDR3 region: CASSVEGQSYGYTF. The CDR3 DNA follows: TGTGCCAGCAGCGTAGAAGGACAGAGCTATGGCTACACCTTC.

This clonotype was found a few times. The chain is built from TRBV6-2 or TRBV6-3 and TRBJ1-5; 10 positions agree with TRBD1. Germline assignment: CDR1 MNHEY and CDR2 SVGEGT. V dropped 2 bases and J dropped 5; count of bases not matched to a gene: 6. This CDR3 has 16 amino acids. CDR3 DNA: TGTGCCAGCAGTTACCCGACAGGGGGCACCTATCAGCCCCAGCATTTT. Translated, it gives CASSYPTGGTYQPQHF.

The sample holds a few counts of this clonotype. The chain couples TRBV3-1 to TRBJ2-3; 7 bases line up with TRBD1. Trimming removed 5 bases from V and 0 bases from J; junction bases left unmatched: 5. The germline V gene has CDR1 LGHDT and CDR2 YNNKEL (reference sequence). This CDR3 has 15 residues. CDR3 loop: CASSSWTGSTDTQYF. In DNA form, the CDR3 reads TGTGCCAGCAGCTCCTGGACAGGCAGCACAGATACGCAGTATTTT.

The rearrangement uses TRBV5-5 and TRBJ2-1; 7 bases are a match to TRBD1. The V segment lost 0 bases and the J segment 5 bases; nucleotides outside the gene matches: 2. The CDR3 totals 14 residues. Germline V lookup: CDR1 SGHKS, CDR2 YYEKEE (reference sequence). CDR3 amino acids: CASSLGDRNNEQFF. CDR3 nucleotide sequence: TGTGCCAGCAGCTTGGGGGACAGAAACAATGAGCAGTTCTTC.

The genes are TRBV10-3 and TRBJ2-1; 8 nucleotides align to TRBD2. V shed 5 bases and J 7 bases; nucleotides not matched to a gene: 1. The V gene's germline CDR1 is ENHRY and CDR2 SYGVKD. This CDR3 comprises 12 residues. CDR3 sequence reads: CAISRGGNEQFF. CDR3 bases: TGTGCCATCAGTCGGGGGGGGAATGAGCAGTTCTTC.

The V call is TRBV7-2, the J call TRBJ2-7; the match to TRBD2 covers 12 bases. The J call may be wrong; the DNA end is better matched by TRBJ2-5. Germline lookup yields CDR1 SGHTA and CDR2 FQGNSA. The CDR3 runs 15 residues. CDR3 sequence (DNA): TGTGCCAGCAGTTCTAGCGGGGGGGGAGTCGGGACCCAGTACTTC. Protein: CASSSSGGGVGTQYF.

The rearrangement joins TRBV15 to TRBJ2-2; tentatively, D is TRBD2 (6 bases). Germline CDR1 and CDR2: LNHNV and YYDKDF (reference sequence). V lost 5 bases, J lost 6 bases, and 16 bases lay in between. There are 15 residues in the CDR3. The CDR3 nucleotides read TGTGCCACCAGCTTTGAGGGAGGTAACGCCGGGGAGCTGTTTTTT. Amino acid sequence: CATSFEGGNAGELFF.

The rearrangement joins TRBV18 to TRBJ2-7; D possibly corresponds to TRBD2 (5 bases). The CDR3 runs to 15 residues. With 1 base removed from V and 7 bases from J, the gap between germline ends came to 17 bases. Germline assignment: CDR1 KGHSH and CDR2 LQKENI. This chain's CDR3 is CASSPLASSYNEQYF. The CDR3 bases are TGTGCCAGCTCACCACTAGCGTCCTCCTACAATGAGCAGTACTTC.